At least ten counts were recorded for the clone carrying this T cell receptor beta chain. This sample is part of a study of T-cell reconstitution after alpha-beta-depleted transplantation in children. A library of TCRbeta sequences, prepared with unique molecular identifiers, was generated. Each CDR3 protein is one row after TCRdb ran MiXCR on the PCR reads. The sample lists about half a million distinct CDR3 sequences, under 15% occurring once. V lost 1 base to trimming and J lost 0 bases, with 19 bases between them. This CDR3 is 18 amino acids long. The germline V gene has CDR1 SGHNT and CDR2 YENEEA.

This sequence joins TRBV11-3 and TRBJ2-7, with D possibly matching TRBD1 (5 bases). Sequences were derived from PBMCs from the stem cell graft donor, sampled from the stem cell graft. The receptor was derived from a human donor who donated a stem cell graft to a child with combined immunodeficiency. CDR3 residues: CASSLVGYDSVSSYEQYF. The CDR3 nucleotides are TGTGCCAGCAGCTTAGTAGGATACGACAGCGTTAGCTCCTACGAGCAGTACTTC.